This T cell receptor beta chain derives from a study of cytomegalovirus exposure and HLA in healthy donors. The CDR3 is 15 residues long. V shed 5 bases and J 1 base; nucleotides not matched to a gene: 8. The V gene's germline CDR1 is SEHNR and CDR2 FQNEAQ (reference sequence). The PCR used 60 Vbeta and 13 Jbeta primers. TCRdb's copy holds only in-frame clones and misses some; the assay was immunoSEQ multiplex PCR. The repertoire includes about 130,000 clones, 85% of them detected once, and 6% to 8% sits in the top ten. This rearrangement joins TRBV7-9 to TRBJ2-7, with 7 bases that match TRBD1. This TCR was recovered from a woman aged 30 to 39 in good health and CMV-seropositive. The sample consisted of PBMCs. The CDR3 here is CASSPTGEGSYEQYF. CDR3 coding DNA: TGTGCCAGCAGCCCCACAGGGGAAGGGTCCTACGAGCAGTACTTC. Looking up the rest from reference TRBV7-9 and TRBJ2-7 gives the full variable domain: DTGVSQNPRHKITKRGQNVTFRCDPISEHNRLYWYRQTLGQGPEFLTYFQNEAQLEKSRLLSDRFSAERPKGSFSTLEIQRTEQGDSAMYLCASSPTGEGSYEQYFGPGTRLTVT.